This is a list of T cell receptor beta chains from one sample in a study of blood T cell dynamics during melanoma immunotherapy. Data came from immunoSEQ multiplex PCR; TCRdb stores just in-frame clones and leaves some out. The sample contains about 6,300 clones, over 90% of which appear only once. The material was cell-free DNA from blood, obtained from a patient treated with checkpoint blockade. The receptors were gathered from a human donor with melanoma. Each CDR3 is given without its conserved first and last residue.

CDR3aa,v_gene
ARSLEKRVCQPQH,TRBV7-5
ASSLAFSSSYEQY,TRBV5-1
ASRLSTGYGYT,TRBV28
AWSVGQAYNQPQH,TRBV30
ASSPYQTGEKLF,TRBV13
ASSLNSPNYGYT,TRBV23-1
ASSPDYEQY,TRBV18
ASGNLYQETQY,TRBV27
ASNLGLAGAAGELF,TRBV5-4
ASSLDTASYEQY,TRBV7-2
ASSLGVLAGTITDTQY,TRBV27
ASSHGGPQPQH,TRBV4-1
ASSLGGLRGGSTDTQY,TRBV7-6
ASSEAGGAGELF,TRBV6-1
ASSTRTGGDEQF,TRBV7-9
ASSQVLLYEQY,TRBV4-3
ASSPAQGRNGYT,TRBV7-3
ASNRGNTDTQY,TRBV5-1
ASSFNRGIFQETQY,TRBV13
ASTPMGTRGTGELF,TRBV19
ASSDMRNSNQPQH,TRBV6-1
ASRGRTGAETQY,TRBV2
ASSPLAGGKDEQF,TRBV18
ASSLFSTSGSSEQY,TRBV7-6
ASSPPSSYEQY,TRBV6-6
ASSLEGRAPEAF,TRBV7-9
ASSPAGRDGAYEQY,TRBV7-2
ATSRDTVAQY,TRBV15
ASTRGSSEKLF,TRBV5-1
ASQRQTATDTQY,TRBV6-5
ASSVSPENSPLH,TRBV9
ASRGAPGETQY,TRBV4-2
ASSSQGGNTEAF,TRBV5-1
ASIDAKNIQY,TRBV28
ASSSPLAANEQF,TRBV27
ASSRTPGQGRDTQY,TRBV19
ASSSHAGTYEQY,TRBV11-2
ASSRVGARLASETQY,TRBV7-9
ASSPPRQRINEKLF,TRBV18
ASSLTVDYGYT,TRBV6-5
ASRRLGAPGNTIY,TRBV6-5
ASRLAGEPYEQY,TRBV5-4
ASSSDRLATQY,TRBV7-8
ASSITGTARETQY,TRBV6-4
ASSPGGEVNEKLF,TRBV7-2
ASSYGRGSYEQY,TRBV6-6
ASSFGGVWNEQY,TRBV27
ASTTITEAF,TRBV19
ASSVLPFGNTIY,TRBV6-1
ASSLVVLGTEAF,TRBV11-2
ASRGGSSYNEQF,TRBV19
ASSRTGEGEQY,TRBV6-1
ASRLSGGAYNEQF,TRBV11-1